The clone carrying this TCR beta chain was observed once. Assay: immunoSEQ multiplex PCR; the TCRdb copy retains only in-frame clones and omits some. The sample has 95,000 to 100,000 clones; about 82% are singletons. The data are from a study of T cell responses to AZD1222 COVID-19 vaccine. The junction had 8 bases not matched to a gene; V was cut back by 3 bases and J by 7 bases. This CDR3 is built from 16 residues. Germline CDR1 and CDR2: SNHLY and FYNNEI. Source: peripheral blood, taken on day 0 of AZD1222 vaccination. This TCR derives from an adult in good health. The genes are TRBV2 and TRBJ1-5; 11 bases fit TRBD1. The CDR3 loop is CASSDQDRGQGQPQHF. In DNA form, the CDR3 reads TGTGCCAGCAGTGACCAGGACAGGGGGCAAGGACAGCCCCAGCATTTT.